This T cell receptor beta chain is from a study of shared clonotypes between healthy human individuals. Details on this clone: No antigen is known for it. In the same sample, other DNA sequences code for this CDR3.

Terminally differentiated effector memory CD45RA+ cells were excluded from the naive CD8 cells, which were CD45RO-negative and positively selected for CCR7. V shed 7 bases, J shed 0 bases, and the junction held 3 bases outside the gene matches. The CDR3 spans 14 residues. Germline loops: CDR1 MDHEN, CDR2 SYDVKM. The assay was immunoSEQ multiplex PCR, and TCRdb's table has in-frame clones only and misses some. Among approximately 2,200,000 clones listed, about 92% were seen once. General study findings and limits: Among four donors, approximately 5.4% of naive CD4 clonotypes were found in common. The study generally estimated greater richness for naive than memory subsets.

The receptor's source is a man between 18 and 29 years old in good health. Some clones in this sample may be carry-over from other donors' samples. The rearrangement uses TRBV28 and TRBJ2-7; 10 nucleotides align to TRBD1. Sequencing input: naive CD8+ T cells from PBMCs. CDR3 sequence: CASTWTGGSYEQYF. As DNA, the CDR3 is TGTGCCAGCACCTGGACAGGGGGCTCCTACGAGCAGTACTTC.